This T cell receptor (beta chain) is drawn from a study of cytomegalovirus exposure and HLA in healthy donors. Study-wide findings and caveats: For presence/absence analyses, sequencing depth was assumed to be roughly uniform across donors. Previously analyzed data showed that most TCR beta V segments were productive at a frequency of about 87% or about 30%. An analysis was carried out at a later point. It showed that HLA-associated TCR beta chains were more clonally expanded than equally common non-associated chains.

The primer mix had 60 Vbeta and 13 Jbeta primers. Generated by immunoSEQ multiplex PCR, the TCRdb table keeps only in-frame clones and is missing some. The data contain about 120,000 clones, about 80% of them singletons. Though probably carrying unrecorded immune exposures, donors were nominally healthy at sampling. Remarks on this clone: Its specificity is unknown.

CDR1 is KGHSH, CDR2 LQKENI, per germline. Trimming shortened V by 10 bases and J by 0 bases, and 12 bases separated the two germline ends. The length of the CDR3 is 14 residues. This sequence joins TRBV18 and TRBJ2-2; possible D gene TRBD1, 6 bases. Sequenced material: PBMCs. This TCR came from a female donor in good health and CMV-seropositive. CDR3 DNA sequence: TGTGCCACCCAGGGGTTCGCGAACACCGGGGAGCTGTTTTTT. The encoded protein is CATQGFANTGELFF. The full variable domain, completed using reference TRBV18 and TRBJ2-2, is NAGVMQNPRHLVRRRGQEARLRCSPMKGHSHVYWYRQLPEEGLKFMVYLQKENIIDESGMPKERFSAEFPKEGPSILRIQQVVRGDSAAYFCATQGFANTGELFFGEGSRLTVL.